The rows below give T cell receptor beta chains drawn from one sample of a study of T cells in Graves' hyperthyroidism and ophthalmopathy. TCRdb independently ran MiXCR on the multiplex PCR reads; one entry per CDR3 protein. The sample records about 400,000 distinct CDR3 sequences, 14% to 15% being singletons. Material for sequencing was blood. The receptors were gathered from a young woman with Graves' hyperthyroidism. Each CDR3 is given with its conserved first and last residue. The order of the fields is D gene, J gene, clone size, V gene, CDR3 protein, CDR3 DNA. D genes are given only for firm matches. The size of a clone is reported for some rows only, either as once, few or many, or as a class for expanded clones.

TRBD2	TRBJ2-3	many	TRBV28	CASSSPTSGRTDTQYF	TGTGCCAGCAGCTCCCCGACTAGCGGGAGGACAGATACGCAGTATTTT
TRBD2	TRBJ2-5	-	TRBV20-1	CSAVSGIMGETQYF	TGCAGTGCTGTTAGCGGGATCATGGGGGAGACCCAGTACTTC
-	TRBJ1-5	many	TRBV7-9	CASSQGHVNQPQHF	TGTGCCAGCAGCCAGGGACACGTCAATCAGCCCCAGCATTTT
-	TRBJ2-1	-	TRBV20-1	CSARETASYEQFF	TGCAGTGCTAGAGAGACAGCTTCCTACGAGCAGTTCTTC
-	TRBJ2-2	-	TRBV9	CASSPYSELGLTGELFF	TGTGCCAGCAGCCCGTATTCTGAGCTAGGTCTGACCGGGGAGCTGTTTTTT
-	TRBJ1-2	-	TRBV5-8	CASSLARDPYGYTF	TGTGCCAGCAGCTTGGCGCGGGACCCTTATGGCTACACCTTC
TRBD2	TRBJ2-5	many	TRBV20-1	CSARTSAKETQYF	TGCAGTGCCAGGACTAGCGCAAAAGAGACCCAGTACTTC
-	TRBJ1-3	many	TRBV20-1	CSAREGTSSSGNTIYF	-
-	TRBJ1-3	few	TRBV3-1	CASSRGSADTIYF	TGTGCCAGCAGCCGAGGCAGTGCTGACACCATATATTTT
TRBD2	TRBJ2-1	many	TRBV12-3/TRBV12-4	CASSSGSPYNEQFF	TGTGCCAGCTCTAGCGGGAGTCCCTACAATGAGCAGTTCTTC
-	TRBJ1-3	-	TRBV5-6	CASSLGQSNTIYF	TGTGCCAGCAGCTTGGGACAGTCGAACACCATATATTTT
-	TRBJ1-4	few	TRBV4-1	CASSQELGPGEKLFF	TGCGCCAGCAGCCAAGAGTTAGGACCGGGTGAAAAACTGTTTTTT
-	TRBJ1-1	many	TRBV7-3	CASSFHGRGDTEAFF	TGTGCCAGCAGCTTCCACGGCCGCGGGGACACTGAAGCTTTCTTT
-	TRBJ1-5	few	TRBV29-1	CSVFTGDQPQHF	TGCAGCGTTTTTACGGGGGACCAGCCCCAGCATTTT
-	TRBJ1-2	few	TRBV6-2/TRBV6-3	CASSFGQGAGYTF	TGTGCCAGCAGTTTCGGCCAGGGAGCTGGCTACACCTTC
TRBD1	TRBJ1-1	many	TRBV9	CASSVEQGGRVTEAFF	TGTGCCAGCAGCGTAGAACAGGGGGGACGAGTCACTGAAGCTTTCTTT
-	TRBJ2-5	many	TRBV13	CASSLSLLKTQYF	TGTGCCAGCAGCTTAAGTCTTTTGAAGACCCAGTACTTC
-	TRBJ2-1	many	TRBV5-1	CASSLEGGSYNEQFF	TGCGCCAGCAGCTTGGAGGGGGGCTCCTACAATGAGCAGTTCTTC
TRBD1	TRBJ2-5	many	TRBV12-3/TRBV12-4	CASSPTGGPQETQYF	TGTGCCAGCAGTCCGACAGGGGGCCCCCAAGAGACCCAGTACTTC
-	TRBJ1-3	few	TRBV5-5	CASSLQGNTIYF	TGTGCCAGCAGCTTACAGGGAAACACCATATATTTT
-	TRBJ2-3	many	TRBV7-8	CASSHGLSSTDTQYF	TGTGCCAGCAGCCACGGACTAAGTAGCACAGATACGCAGTATTTT